This T cell receptor beta chain was observed in a study of early T cells in non-severe SARS-CoV-2 infection listed by TCRdb under 2021. Regarding the study in general: Because TCR sequencing relied on bulk RNA taken from unsorted whole blood, pairing of alpha and beta chains was not possible. General conclusions and limits of the study: Matching against VDJdb was skewed toward anti-spike CD8 responses, likely underestimated virus-specific expansions, and missed private and CD4 specificities.

The study was a case-control design nested within a healthcare worker cohort in London, UK, with weekly nasopharyngeal swab PCR tests and blood sampling. Healthcare workers were enrolled in the week of the UK lockdown, from 23 to 31 March 2020, and were followed every week for up to about 16 weeks. CDR1 LNHDA and CDR2 SQIVND are derived from the germline V gene (reference sequence). V is trimmed back by 5 bases and J by 1 base, and the junction contains 5 bases that no gene match accounts for. The CDR3 starts with the cysteine, ends with the phenylalanine, and has 15 residues. Here the CDR3 DNA is all that survives: 45 bases in frame from base 1. A word on this clonotype: Its antigen specificity is not known. The input lacks base qualities; no much larger clone sits a single base away.

Receptor libraries were prepared by 5' RACE. The sequencer was a NextSeq 500. In the TCR library protocol, unique molecular identifiers were attached to individual cDNA molecules to correct for PCR bias and sequencing error. Sequencing covered both TCR alpha and beta chains, and within each sample the abundances of alpha and beta sequences were tightly co-correlated. The source study handled its data this way. Decombinator V4 was used to annotate TCR sequences for V gene, J gene and CDR3. TCRs were defined as expanded if a significant change between any two time points was detected under a Poisson model with p below 0.0001. TCR abundances were normalised to the total number of TCRs sequenced per sample and expressed as counts per million. MAIT TCRs were defined by TRAV1-2 paired with TRAJ12, TRAJ20 or TRAJ33, and iNKT TCRs by TRAV10 paired with TRAJ18. A search of VDJdb, accessed on 1 November 2021, was run for TCRs annotated to CMV, EBV and SARS-CoV-2, with TCRs annotated for multiple antigens excluded. TCRdb trimmed the raw reads at Q25, called clones with MiXCR and kept productive beta chains. Each record represents a unique CDR3 protein, reported with the most common genes and DNA among its rows. The V and J calls here are based on TCRdb, not the publication. The sample table contains tens of thousands of distinct CDR3 sequences; only one count was recorded for more than 12% of them. Under 4% of the sample goes to the ten largest clones.

The receptor's source is an adult who was a healthcare worker with PCR-confirmed SARS-CoV-2 infection or an uninfected control (not recorded which). Recombination linked TRBV19 to TRBJ2-3; 8 central bases correspond to TRBD2. The sequenced sample consisted of whole blood. The DNA sequence is as follows: TGTGCCAGTAGTTACCCAGCGGGGGGCACAGATACGCAGTATTTT. The resulting protein is CASSYPAGGTDTQYF.